A single sample is the source of the 28 T cell receptor beta chains below, sequenced in a study of T cell changes during pregnancy in multiple sclerosis. The table came from immunoSEQ multiplex PCR; TCRdb's copy has only in-frame clones and leaves some out. The table includes 55,000 to 80,000 clones, around 93% detected once. The material was CD8+ T cells from peripheral blood mononuclear cells, obtained in the second trimester of pregnancy. The receptors shown here come from a female donor with multiple sclerosis, enrolled in a pregnancy study.

This chain links TRBV4-1 with TRBJ2-3; 10 positions match TRBD2. The CDR3 length is 20 residues. CDR1 MGHRA and CDR2 YSYEKL come from the germline V gene. After removal of 1 base from V and 2 bases from J, the junction contained 15 bases not matched to a gene. This CDR3 is CASSQVVGGLAGDYTDTQYF. CDR3 DNA: TGCGCCAGCAGCCAAGTGGTTGGGGGTCTAGCGGGAGACTACACAGATACGCAGTATTTT.

The chain joins TRBV7-8 to TRBJ2-1; 11 nucleotides agree with TRBD2. The CDR3 is 15 residues long. Germline V gene data show CDR1 as SGHVS and CDR2 as FQNEAQ. V dropped 8 bases and J dropped 5; count of bases not matched to a gene: 8. The CDR3 sequence is CASGDGTSGNNEQFF. The CDR3 DNA follows: TGTGCCAGCGGCGACGGGACTAGCGGCAACAATGAGCAGTTCTTC.

The chain is built from TRBV4-1 and TRBJ2-7, with 11 bases that match TRBD1. CDR1 MGHRA and CDR2 YSYEKL come from the germline V gene. This CDR3 contains 17 residues. After removal of 0 bases from V and 3 bases from J, the junction contained 7 bases not matched to a gene. The CDR3 DNA reads TGCGCCAGCAGCCAAGATCAAGGGACAGGGGGATACTACGAGCAGTACTTC. Protein: CASSQDQGTGGYYEQYF.

The genes are TRBV6-6 and TRBJ2-7, with 8 positions matching TRBD1. The CDR3 spans 14 residues. Trimming took 7 bases from V and 5 from J; bases not matched to a gene: 10. Germline V lookup: CDR1 MNHNY, CDR2 SVGAGI (reference sequence). The CDR3 region is CASNYQDRVHEQYF. CDR3 in DNA: TGTGCCAGCAACTACCAGGACAGGGTCCACGAGCAGTACTTC.

This clone has a handful of counts. The CDR3 bases are TGTGCCAGCAGCGTAGCTTCAGGGGGGACTGAAGCTTTCTTT. Translating gives CASSVASGGTEAFF. The chain couples TRBV9 to TRBJ1-1, with 7 bases fitting TRBD1. This CDR3 region has 14 residues. CDR1 is SGDLS and CDR2 is YYNGEE in the germline V gene. V gave up 0 bases and J gave up 5 bases; unmatched junction bases: 4. Using reference TRBV9 and TRBJ1-1 for the parts outside the CDR3, the full variable domain is DSGVTQTPKHLITATGQRVTLRCSPRSGDLSVYWYQQSLDQGLQFLIQYYNGEERAKGNILERFSAQQFPDLHSELNLSSLELGDSALYFCASSVASGGTEAFFGQGTRLTVV.

The chain uses TRBV9 and TRBJ1-2; D gene uncertain. Germline lookup yields CDR1 SGDLS and CDR2 YYNGEE. Trimming took off 0 bases at V and 5 bases at J, with 14 bases between the two ends. This CDR3 is built from 15 residues. The chain's CDR3 is CASSVASAEAYGYTF. In nucleotides, the CDR3 is TGTGCCAGCAGCGTAGCTTCAGCAGAAGCGTATGGCTACACCTTC.

V is TRBV27 and J is TRBJ2-7; maybe TRBD2 (6 bases). Germline V gives CDR1 MNHEY, CDR2 SMNVEV (reference sequence). The CDR3 extends over 12 amino acids. With 5 bases removed from V and 3 bases from J, the gap between germline ends came to 8 bases. The CDR3 DNA reads as TGTGCCAGCAGTACCGGGGGCTACGAGCAGTACTTC. Its protein is CASSTGGYEQYF.

This chain links TRBV5-1 with TRBJ2-7; 7 bases map to TRBD1. The junction had 4 bases not matched to a gene; V was cut back by 7 bases and J by 0 bases. Per the germline V gene, CDR1 is SGHRS and CDR2 is YFSETQ. CDR3 length: 13 amino acids. The CDR3 DNA reads TGCGCCAGCCAATGGGACAGCTCCTACGAGCAGTACTTC. The encoded protein is CASQWDSSYEQYF.

This chain joins TRBV19 and TRBJ1-5; D remains unclear. Trimming removed 1 base at V and 5 bases at J, with 9 bases between. CDR1 and CDR2 from the germline V gene are LNHDA and SQIVND (reference sequence). The CDR3 runs to 14 residues. For the CDR3, the DNA is TGTGCCAGTAGTATAGCCGACGGGTATCAGCCCCAGCATTTT. Translation gives CASSIADGYQPQHF.

The rearrangement links TRBV25-1 to TRBJ1-1; D perhaps matches TRBD1 (6 bases). From germline, CDR1 is MGHDK and CDR2 SYGVNS. V lost 1 base and J lost 8, with 8 bases in between. The CDR3 contains 12 residues. As DNA, the CDR3 is TGTGCCAGCAGTGAATTGGGGGCCGAAGCTTTCTTT. Protein sequence: CASSELGAEAFF.

Here the CDR3 reads CACPGQGRIHGYTF. As DNA, the CDR3 is TGTGCCTGCCCCGGACAGGGGAGGATCCATGGCTACACCTTC. The chain employs TRBV30 and TRBJ1-2; 9 nucleotides match TRBD1. CDR1 is GTSNPN, CDR2 SVGIG, per germline (reference sequence). This CDR3 is 14 amino acids long. V was pared by 6 bases and J by 6 bases, with 11 bases of the junction left unmatched. Variable domain in full (rest from reference TRBV30 and TRBJ1-2): SQTIHQWPATLVQPVGSPLSLECTVEGTSNPNLYWYRQAAGRGLQLLFYSVGIGQISSEVPQNLSASRPQDRQFILSSKKLLLSDSGFYLCACPGQGRIHGYTFGSGTRLTVV.

The CDR3 DNA follows: TGTGCCAGCAGCTTAGCCCGGGACAGGGTTAACAACGAGCAGTACTTC. Translation gives CASSLARDRVNNEQYF. J is TRBJ2-7 and V is TRBV11-2, with 9 bases identical to TRBD1. There are 16 residues in the CDR3. Trimming at V came to 1 base and at J to 5 bases, leaving 9 bases not matched to a gene. The germline CDR1 and CDR2 sequences are SGHAT and FQNNGV.

V and J are TRBV7-6 and TRBJ1-1, with 11 bases matching TRBD1. Germline values: CDR1 SGHVS, CDR2 FNYEAQ. The CDR3 sequence is 16 residues long. The V gene end was trimmed by 11 bases and the J gene end by 2 bases; junction bases not matched to a gene: 13. The DNA for the CDR3 is TGTGCCTCTGTCAGCGGGACAGGGGGGGTTAACACTGAAGCTTTCTTT. Protein product: CASVSGTGGVNTEAFF.

The chain recombines TRBV11-2 with TRBJ2-3; D gene uncertain. Deletions cut 3 bases from V and 6 bases from J, with 16 bases between. Germline loops: CDR1 SGHAT, CDR2 FQNNGV. The CDR3 is made up of 15 amino acids. CDR3: CASSFSFLTEDTQYF. The CDR3 DNA sequence: TGTGCCAGCAGCTTCTCGTTCCTAACCGAGGATACGCAGTATTTT.

The chain uses TRBV7-9 and TRBJ2-7; TRBD1 is a possible D gene (6 bases). This CDR3 is 12 amino acids long. The ends were cut back, 4 bases at V and 7 bases at J, with 11 bases in the middle. Germline V CDR1 and CDR2: SEHNR, FQNEAQ (reference sequence). CDR3 in DNA: TGTGCCAGCAGCTCACAGGGTTCGGAGCAGTACTTC. As protein: CASSSQGSEQYF.

The V gene is TRBV6-5, the J gene TRBJ2-5; TRBD2 matches 11 bases. J gave up 5 bases and V 0 bases, and 5 bases lay outside the gene matches. The CDR3 runs to 16 residues. Germline V lookup: CDR1 MNHEY, CDR2 SVGAGI. The CDR3: CASSYSPTSGKETQYF. The CDR3 DNA sequence: TGTGCCAGCAGTTACTCCCCGACTAGCGGGAAGGAGACCCAGTACTTC.

The rearrangement joins TRBV27 to TRBJ2-3, with D tentatively TRBD2 (5 bases). Germline lookup yields CDR1 MNHEY and CDR2 SMNVEV (reference sequence). The CDR3 is 16 amino acids. The V and J ends lost 3 bases and 2 bases respectively, with 15 bases between them. This CDR3 is CASSFGLATFTDTQYF. The CDR3 DNA reads TGTGCCAGCAGTTTTGGACTGGCGACCTTCACAGATACGCAGTATTTT.

The count of this clone is one. This sequence joins TRBV6-5 and TRBJ2-7; D possibly corresponds to TRBD2 (7 bases). Trimming shortened V by 0 bases and J by 5 bases, and 14 bases separated the two germline ends. Germline values: CDR1 MNHEY, CDR2 SVGAGI. The CDR3 length is 15 residues. CDR3 coding DNA: TGTGCCAGCAGTTACTCAGGGGGGGCAGCCCACGAGCAGTACTTC. Amino acids: CASSYSGGAAHEQYF.

The chain links TRBV5-5 to TRBJ2-7; D not resolved. CDR1 is SGHKS and CDR2 is YYEKEE in the germline V gene (reference sequence). The CDR3 is made up of 14 amino acids. V was pared by 3 bases and J by 4 bases, with 14 bases between. In DNA form, the CDR3 reads TGTGCCAGCAGCTATGGGTTGACTTCTTACGAGCAGTACTTC. The encoded protein is CASSYGLTSYEQYF. Full variable domain (missing parts from reference TRBV5-5 and TRBJ2-7): DAGVTQSPTHLIKTRGQQVTLRCSPISGHKSVSWYQQVLGQGPQFIFQYYEKEERGRGNFPDRFSARQFPNYSSELNVNALLLGDSALYLCASSYGLTSYEQYFGPGTRLTVT.

V and J are TRBV7-3 and TRBJ2-1, with 7 bases that match TRBD1. This CDR3 contains 15 residues. Germline V lookup: CDR1 SGHTA, CDR2 FQGTGA. The J segment lost 1 base and the V segment lost 4 bases, leaving 4 bases of the junction unmatched. In DNA form, the CDR3 reads TGTGCCAGCAGCTCACAGGGGACGTCCTACAATGAGCAGTTCTTC. This encodes CASSSQGTSYNEQFF.

A word on this clone: The same CDR3 arises from other DNA sequences in this sample as well. V usage is TRBV27 and J usage is TRBJ1-1, with D hard to call. The V end lost 4 bases, the J end lost 0 bases, and 6 bases lay between the germline ends. Germline V gene lookup returns CDR1 MNHEY and CDR2 SMNVEV (reference sequence). CDR3 size: 13 residues. The CDR3 region has the DNA TGTGCCAGCAGTTCAGGCATGAACACTGAAGCTTTCTTT. As protein: CASSSGMNTEAFF.

This chain connects TRBV15 to TRBJ1-1; D ambiguous. The CDR3 sequence is 12 residues long. From germline, CDR1 is LNHNV and CDR2 YYDKDF (reference sequence). The germline V and J ends were trimmed by 1 base and 6 bases, with 6 bases remaining between them. In nucleotides, the CDR3 is TGTGCCACCAGCAGAGGTGAGGCTGAAGCTTTCTTT. Residues: CATSRGEAEAFF.

The chain has TRBV27 and TRBJ2-3, with TRBD2 matching 13 bases. The CDR3 contains 16 residues. Germline CDR1 MNHEY, CDR2 SMNVEV (reference sequence). The V and J ends lost 5 bases and 2 bases, in that order; junction bases with no gene match: 4. The CDR3 DNA reads TGTGCCAGCAGTCTGACTAGCGGGAGGAACACAGATACGCAGTATTTT. Translated: CASSLTSGRNTDTQYF.

The chain joins TRBV10-3 to TRBJ1-2; 12 bases align to TRBD1. The germline CDR1 and CDR2 sequences are ENHRY and SYGVKD. The CDR3 has 21 residues. The V gene end was trimmed by 0 bases and the J gene end by 4 bases; junction bases not matched to a gene: 18. The CDR3 here is CAISESLLGTGGEHAFYGYTF. In DNA form, the CDR3 reads TGTGCCATCAGTGAGTCCCTATTGGGGACAGGGGGCGAGCATGCGTTCTATGGCTACACCTTC.

The chain carries TRBV30 and TRBJ2-2, with 9 bases fitting TRBD2. The CDR3 loop spans 16 amino acids. V shed 0 bases, J shed 4 bases, and the junction held 6 bases outside the gene matches. CDR1 GTSNPN and CDR2 SVGIG come from the germline V gene (reference sequence). The CDR3 bases are TGTGCCTGGAGTGTACAGGCGGGAGGGAGCACCGGGGAGCTGTTTTTT. Translated: CAWSVQAGGSTGELFF.

The J gene is TRBJ1-1, the V gene TRBV19, with D maybe TRBD1 (5 bases). This CDR3 spans 13 amino acids. With 3 bases removed from V and 3 bases from J, the gap between germline ends came to 8 bases. The germline gives CDR1 LNHDA, CDR2 SQIVND (reference sequence). The CDR3 sequence: CASSIPGYTEAFF. The CDR3 DNA reads TGTGCCAGTAGTATCCCAGGGTACACTGAAGCTTTCTTT.

The rearrangement joins TRBV19 to TRBJ2-1; no clear D gene. The ends were cut back, 3 bases at V and 0 bases at J, with 9 bases in the middle. This CDR3 region has 15 residues. The germline CDR1 and CDR2 sequences are LNHDA and SQIVND (reference sequence). CDR3 DNA sequence: TGTGCCAGTAGTATTTCTGCCGGCTCCTACAATGAGCAGTTCTTC. Protein product: CASSISAGSYNEQFF.

This clone is large (0.1 to 1%) in the sample. The chain employs TRBV9 and TRBJ2-6, with 8 nucleotides matching TRBD1. The V and J ends lost 4 bases and 4 bases, in that order; junction bases with no gene match: 7. Germline V CDR1 and CDR2: SGDLS, YYNGEE. The CDR3 sequence is 16 residues long. CDR3 loop: CASSPQGAAGANVLTF. For the CDR3, the DNA is TGTGCCAGCAGCCCTCAGGGGGCGGCCGGGGCCAACGTCCTGACTTTC.